This T cell receptor (beta chain) was sequenced during a study of blood T cell repertoires in COVID-19. In the study overall: COVID-19 samples from acute and convalescent phases originated in the United States, Italy and Spain. Sources were T cells, B-cell-depleted T cells, or PBMCs; the material itself was cDNA or gDNA.

In the source study's methods: Amplification with reference gene primers provided the estimates of nucleated cell counts. The repertoire was sequenced with immunoSEQ multiplex PCR; TCRdb's copy has only in-frame clones and lacks some. D and trimming were read from the DNA, whereas the V and J calls and clone size are those reported in that table. The table lists roughly 73,000 clones, roughly four fifths of them singletons. The CDR3 is 16 amino acids. The germline gives CDR1 SGHVS, CDR2 FNYEAQ. Germline trimming cut 5 bases from V and 5 bases from J; bases unmatched to any gene: 9. This clone was counted a single time.

The receptor was isolated from a woman in her 70s with acute or convalescent COVID-19. The chain uses TRBV7-6 and TRBJ2-7, with TRBD2 matching 13 bases. The sample consisted of peripheral blood. This CDR3 is CASSAPGTSGIHEQYF. The CDR3 nucleotides read TGTGCCAGCAGCGCACCCGGGACTAGCGGGATTCACGAGCAGTACTTC. Combining the CDR3 with reference TRBV7-6 and TRBJ2-7 gives the whole variable domain GAGVSQSPRYKVTKRGQDVALRCDPISGHVSLYWYRQALGQGPEFLTYFNYEAQQDKSGLPNDRFSAERPEGSISTLTIQRTEQRDSAMYRCASSAPGTSGIHEQYFGPGTRLTVT.